This TCR beta chain was obtained from a study of beta chain features in type 1 diabetes. Each of the CD4+ naive, central memory, regulatory and stem cell-like memory populations was sorted via CD45RO/CCR7/CD25/CD127/CD95/CD27. General observations from the study: Shortening that was moderate but significant affected the TCRB CDR3s of Type 1 diabetes patients in all four CD4+ subsets. High-TCR-expressing cells could be over-represented by cDNA sequencing.

Of note for this clone: Its antigen remains unidentified. Additional DNA sequences in this sample encode the identical CDR3.

This CDR3 region has 15 residues. Germline V lookup: CDR1 SGDLS, CDR2 YYNGEE. The J segment lost 7 bases and the V segment lost 0 bases, leaving 5 bases of the junction unmatched. cDNA synthesis used the whole RNA isolate, giving expressed TCRB sequences. For naive, central memory and regulatory T cell samples, reads averaged about 3.7 million. Sequenced by immunoSEQ multiplex PCR; TCRdb stores in-frame clones only, minus some. The sample shows around 360,000 clones, roughly an eighth of them seen only once. The chain has TRBV9 and TRBJ2-1; TRBD2 matches 9 bases. Specimen: naive CD4+ T cells from blood. The origin of this receptor is a woman aged 18-30 years with type 1 diabetes. CDR3 DNA sequence: TGTGCCAGCAGCGTAGGGGCGGGAGGGCGTAATGAGCAGTTCTTC. It encodes CASSVGAGGRNEQFF.